This entry is about one T cell receptor beta chain. This sample was taken from a study of blood T cells in healthy people across ages. Background on the study: Template switching recovered approximately one barcoded beta molecule for every two T cells.

V lost 5 bases to trimming and J lost 7 bases; unmatched junction nucleotides: 9. The CDR3 is 16 residues long. It was with a sample-barcoded 5' primer and a J-beta primer mix that a second PCR of roughly 7 to 12 cycles was run. TCRdb recomputed calls from the 5' RACE reads with MiXCR, one row per CDR3 protein. Found here are about 1.1 million distinct CDR3 sequences, roughly two fifths of them singletons; the top ten hold around 14%. This receptor was identified in a man aged 18 to 35 in good health. Sequences were obtained from blood. The chain links TRBV12-3 or TRBV12-4 to TRBJ1-4; TRBD1 aligns across 11 bases. Here the CDR3 reads CASSPEPGTGGEKLFF. The CDR3 DNA is TGTGCCAGCAGTCCTGAACCCGGGACAGGGGGTGAAAAACTGTTTTTT.